The sequence of this T cell receptor (beta chain) was determined in a study of blood T cell repertoires in COVID-19. Overall study context: The study drew acute and convalescent COVID-19 samples from the United States, Italy and Spain. PBMCs, B-cell-depleted T cells, or T cells provided the cDNA or gDNA that made up the material.

This CDR3 has 15 residues. V shed 5 bases, J shed 6 bases, and the junction held 10 bases outside the gene matches. In germline, CDR1 is KGHDR, CDR2 SFDVKD. Per the original data handling: Quantification of nucleated cells was approximated via reference gene primer amplification. Sequencing was performed with immunoSEQ multiplex PCR; in TCRdb, only in-frame clones are kept and a portion is missing. Clonal size and the V and J genes are those of that table, whereas D and trimming came from the DNA. The repertoire holds 150,000 to 160,000 clones, with approximately 91% as singletons. What was sequenced was peripheral blood. The chain links TRBV24-1 to TRBJ2-3; 7 positions agree with TRBD1. The source is a woman aged 70-85 years with acute or convalescent COVID-19. DNA for the CDR3: TGTGCCACCAGTGCTTCGGACAGGCCAAAGGATACGCAGTATTTT. Residues: CATSASDRPKDTQYF.